This TCR beta chain is from a study of identical twins. Germline V gene sequence: CDR1 SQVTM, CDR2 ANQGSEA. This CDR3 comprises 12 residues. The V and J ends lost 2 bases and 4 bases respectively, with 5 bases between them. TCRdb reanalysed the 5' RACE reads using MiXCR and keeps one entry per CDR3 protein. The sample holds about 250,000 distinct CDR3 sequences, about 8.3% seen once. This clonotype was seen repeatedly, ten times or more. These same records also appear under a second study, on yellow fever vaccine responses in identical twins.

This clonotype was obtained from a woman aged 18-29 years in good health. The V gene is TRBV29-1, the J gene TRBJ2-2, with D hard to call. Sequenced material: CD8+ T cells sorted from blood. This CDR3 is CSVERATGELFF. In nucleotides, the CDR3 is TGCAGCGTTGAAAGGGCCACCGGGGAGCTGTTTTTT.